Listed here are 2 T cell receptor beta chains from one sample, sequenced in a study of control samples from healthy donors and cancer patients. The protocol was immunoSEQ multiplex PCR, while the TCRdb copy is restricted to in-frame clones and leaves out a portion. The sample shows almost 90,000 clones, 86% of them seen only once. Sequences were obtained from blood. The receptors were gathered from a man aged 25-45 years in good health.

The CDR3 bases are TGTGCCAGCAGCCCCGTATCCCCTAGCACAGATACGCAGTATTTT. It encodes CASSPVSPSTDTQYF. This rearrangement joins TRBV5-4 to TRBJ2-3; no clear D gene. Germline CDR1 and CDR2: SGHNT and YYREEE (reference sequence). The CDR3 sequence is 15 residues long. V was cut by 4 bases and J by 0 bases, with 12 bases left in between.

V and J are TRBV27 and TRBJ2-3; unclear D gene. This CDR3 has 13 residues. The V end was cut by 5 bases, the J end by 2 bases, with 8 bases between. CDR1 is MNHEY and CDR2 is SMNVEV in the germline V gene (reference sequence). The CDR3: CASSPSNTDTQYF. In DNA form, the CDR3 reads TGTGCCAGCAGTCCATCGAACACAGATACGCAGTATTTT.